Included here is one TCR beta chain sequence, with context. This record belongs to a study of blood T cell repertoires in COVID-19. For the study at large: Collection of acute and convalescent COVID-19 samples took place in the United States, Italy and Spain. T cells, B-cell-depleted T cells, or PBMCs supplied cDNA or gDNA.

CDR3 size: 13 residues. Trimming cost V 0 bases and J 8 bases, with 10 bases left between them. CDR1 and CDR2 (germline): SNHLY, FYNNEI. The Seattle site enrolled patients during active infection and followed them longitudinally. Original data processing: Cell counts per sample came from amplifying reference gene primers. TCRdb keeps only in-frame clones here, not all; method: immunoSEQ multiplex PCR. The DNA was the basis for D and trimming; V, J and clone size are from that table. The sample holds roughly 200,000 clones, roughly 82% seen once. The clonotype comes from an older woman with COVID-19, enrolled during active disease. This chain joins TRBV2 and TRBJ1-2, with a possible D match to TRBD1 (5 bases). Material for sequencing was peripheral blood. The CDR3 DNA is TGTGCCAGCAGTGAAGCAGGGGATGGAGGCTACACCTTC. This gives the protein CASSEAGDGGYTF. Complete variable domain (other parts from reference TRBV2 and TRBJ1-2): EPEVTQTPSHQVTQMGQEVILRCVPISNHLYFYWYRQILGQKVEFLVSFYNNEISEKSEIFDDQFSVERPDGSNFTLKIRSTKLEDSAMYFCASSEAGDGGYTFGSGTRLTVV.